This T cell receptor (beta chain) was identified during a study of blood T cells in healthy people across ages. Study outcomes and limitations: Relative to aged donors, long-lived donors carried more naive CD4+ cells and displayed higher diversity.

PCR was performed a second time for about 7 to 11 cycles using a sample-barcoded 5' primer and a J-beta primer mix. One entry per CDR3 protein results from TCRdb running MiXCR on the 5' RACE reads. The sample has roughly 1.9 million distinct CDR3 sequences; roughly 43% are singletons. Isolation yielded PBMCs, at least 7 million per sample, in every case. The total RNA that was extracted per sample amounted to at least 5.5 micrograms. This clonotype came up a few times. Its specificity is unknown. Sequenced input: blood. The TCR comes from a human donor in good health.

The CDR3 region has the DNA TGTGCCAGCAGTTACTCCATCTCTGGACAGTCCTCTCGGGGCTACACCTTC. Protein sequence: CASSYSISGQSSRGYTF. The chain uses TRBV6-6 and TRBJ1-2, with D possibly TRBD1 on 6 matching bases. This CDR3 spans 17 amino acids. Germline assignment: CDR1 MNHNY and CDR2 SVGAGI (reference sequence). V was cut by 0 bases and J by 8 bases, with 22 bases left in between.